The present T cell receptor (beta chain) was sequenced within a study of PD-L1 blockade in urothelial cancer. Study details: Prior regimens of chemotherapy numbered 0 to 3 per patient. Blood yielded a median of around 140,000 T cells per sample. Blood was evaluated 3 weeks (second dose) and 6 weeks after therapy began.

The sample's time point: peripheral blood 6 weeks after treatment start. Germline V CDR1 and CDR2: SGHTA, FQGTGA. The CDR3 is 15 amino acids. J was trimmed by 6 bases and V by 1 base; bases with no gene match: 6. Generated by immunoSEQ multiplex PCR, the TCRdb table keeps only in-frame clones and is missing some. In the table there are approximately 83,000 clones, approximately 87% of which are singletons. This clone was seen a handful of times. This material consisted of PBMCs, taken around atezolizumab (anti-PD-L1) treatment. The source of this sequence is a man between 65 and 85 years old with urothelial cancer. The chain employs TRBV7-3 and TRBJ1-5; 7 nucleotides line up with TRBD1. The CDR3 loop is CASSLKGQHRQPQHF. The CDR3 coding sequence is TGTGCCAGCAGCTTAAAGGGACAGCACCGTCAGCCCCAGCATTTT.